This entry describes one T cell receptor (beta chain). These data come from a study of CD8 T cells in Susac syndrome. Random-hexamer reverse transcription was applied to roughly 0.5 to 1 ug RNA. TCRdb re-called the immunoSEQ multiplex PCR reads through MiXCR, storing one row per CDR3 protein. Among around 170,000 distinct CDR3 sequences, 90% to 95% were seen once, and the ten largest hold approximately 0.11%. Deletions cut 2 bases from V and 5 bases from J, with 9 bases between. In germline, CDR1 is GTSNPN, CDR2 SVGIG (reference sequence). This CDR3 has 12 residues. Sequencing input: CD4+ T cells from PBMCs. This chain uses TRBV30 with TRBJ1-1; D is uncertain. This TCR was recovered from a human donor with Susac syndrome. The CDR3 DNA reads as TGTGCCTGGAGTCCGGGGTTGACTGAAGCTTTCTTT. This encodes CAWSPGLTEAFF.